This is a list of T cell receptor beta chains from one sample in a study of control samples from healthy donors and cancer patients. The repertoire was sequenced with immunoSEQ multiplex PCR; TCRdb's copy has only in-frame clones and lacks some. The data hold just over 90,000 clones, with 86% observed a single time. The specimen was blood. These receptors were collected from a woman aged 45-60 years in good health. CDR3s include the opening cysteine and the closing phenylalanine or tryptophan. D genes are given only for firm matches. Size is stated for part of the rows, as once, few or many counts, or as a class when the clone is expanded.

>TRBV19|14|NA|NA|TRBJ1-2
CASSVEGGYYGYTF
TGTGCCAGTAGTGTCGAGGGGGGGTACTATGGCTACACCTTC
>TRBV28|12|TRBD1|NA|TRBJ2-7
CASTGQVYEQYF
TGTGCCAGCACCGGACAGGTATACGAGCAGTACTTC
>TRBV7-9|16|NA|NA|TRBJ1-5
CASSFQRFNSNQPQHF
TGTGCCAGCAGCTTCCAACGGTTTAATAGCAATCAGCCCCAGCATTTT
>TRBV14|16|NA|NA|TRBJ2-5
CASSQAVIGLEETQYF
TGTGCCAGCAGCCAGGCTGTAATAGGGCTCGAAGAGACCCAGTACTTC
>TRBV29-1|11|NA|NA|TRBJ2-5
CSVEDLETQYF
TGCAGCGTTGAAGATCTTGAGACCCAGTACTTC
>TRBV19|13|NA|NA|TRBJ2-5
CASSGPRWETQYF
TGTGCCAGCTCCGGCCCAAGATGGGAGACCCAGTACTTC
>TRBV25-1|14|NA|NA|TRBJ2-7
CASSALPAGNEQYF
TGTGCCAGCAGTGCCCTGCCCGCCGGGAACGAGCAGTACTTC
>TRBV4-2|15|NA|few|TRBJ1-5
CASSQGWISGQPQHF
TGTGCCAGCAGCCAAGGCTGGATCTCTGGTCAGCCCCAGCATTTT
>TRBV2|16|TRBD2|NA|TRBJ2-7
CASSEQLAGGTSEQYF
TGTGCCAGCAGTGAACAACTAGCGGGAGGAACTAGCGAGCAGTACTTC
>TRBV19|15|NA|NA|TRBJ1-4
CASSIVKGPNEKLFF
TGTGCCAGTAGTATAGTAAAAGGCCCTAATGAAAAACTGTTTTTT
>TRBV5-1|15|NA|NA|TRBJ2-3
CASSLIAIPTDTQYF
TGCGCCAGCAGCCTTATAGCCATACCCACAGATACGCAGTATTTT
>TRBV6-6|16|TRBD2|NA|TRBJ2-7
CASSYRTSGKSYEQYF
TGTGCCAGCAGTTACCGGACTAGCGGGAAATCCTACGAGCAGTACTTC
>TRBV5-4|17|NA|NA|TRBJ2-1
CASSPGTRQSSYNEQFF
TGTGCCAGCAGCCCGGGGACGCGCCAGAGCTCCTACAATGAGCAGTTCTTC
>TRBV4-2|16|NA|NA|TRBJ2-6
CASSQSQGSGANVLTF
TGTGCCAGCAGCCAAAGTCAGGGTTCAGGGGCCAACGTCCTGACTTTC
>TRBV7-2|15|NA|NA|TRBJ1-2
CASSPGQVLSSGYTF
TGTGCCAGCAGCCCGGGACAAGTCTTGAGTAGTGGCTACACCTTC
>TRBV28|15|TRBD2|NA|TRBJ2-5
CASSLGGSVVETQYF
TGTGCCAGCAGCCTGGGAGGGTCGGTGGTGGAGACCCAGTACTTC
>TRBV11-3|12|NA|few|TRBJ2-1
CASSPLEAEQFF
TGTGCCAGCAGCCCGCTAGAGGCTGAGCAGTTCTTC
>TRBV11-2|15|TRBD2|NA|TRBJ2-3
CASGPTSGGTDTQYF
TGTGCCAGCGGGCCGACTAGCGGGGGGACAGATACGCAGTATTTT
>TRBV28|11|NA|NA|TRBJ2-1
CASRILGEQFF
TGTGCCAGCAGGATATTGGGTGAGCAGTTCTTC
>TRBV11-3|15|NA|NA|TRBJ2-7
CASSTVRGRVNEQYF
TGTGCCAGCAGCACCGTGCGGGGGCGAGTGAACGAGCAGTACTTC
>TRBV4-2|15|TRBD1|once|TRBJ1-4
CASSQTGTGVEKLFF
TGTGCCAGCAGCCAAACCGGGACAGGGGTCGAAAAACTGTTTTTT
>TRBV5-1|16|TRBD1|NA|TRBJ2-7
CASSLAPQGALYEQYF
TGCGCCAGCAGCTTGGCCCCACAGGGGGCCCTCTACGAGCAGTACTTC
>TRBV5-6|11|NA|NA|TRBJ1-1
CASSLGTEAFF
TGTGCCAGCAGCTTGGGTACGGAAGCTTTCTTT
>TRBV7-2|17|NA|NA|TRBJ1-1
CASSLARRQALNTEAFF
TGTGCCAGCAGCTTAGCGCGCCGACAGGCCTTGAACACTGAAGCTTTCTTT
>TRBV19|17|NA|NA|TRBJ2-2
CASSMRGGRGASGELFF
TGTGCCAGTAGTATGAGGGGGGGGAGGGGAGCATCCGGGGAGCTGTTTTTT
>TRBV6-6|15|NA|NA|TRBJ2-1
CASSYSGRRGNEQFF
TGTGCCAGCAGTTACTCGGGACGTAGGGGCAATGAGCAGTTCTTC
>TRBV6-6|15|TRBD1|NA|TRBJ2-7
CASSDPGQGAYEQYF
TGTGCCAGCAGTGATCCGGGACAGGGGGCCTACGAGCAGTACTTC
>TRBV5-5|15|TRBD1|NA|TRBJ1-5
CASTQTGQGNQPQHF
TGTGCCAGCACCCAAACCGGACAGGGAAATCAGCCCCAGCATTTT
>TRBV19|16|NA|NA|TRBJ1-2
CASGLGPGLRIKGYTF
TGTGCCAGTGGACTCGGGCCGGGACTTCGTATAAAGGGCTACACCTTC
>TRBV5-6|14|NA|NA|TRBJ2-1
CASSLSGTNNEQFF
TGTGCCAGCAGCTTGAGTGGGACGAACAATGAGCAGTTCTTC
>TRBV7-2|15|NA|once|TRBJ2-5
CASSLWGEAGETQYF
TGTGCCAGCAGCTTATGGGGAGAGGCAGGAGAGACCCAGTACTTC
>TRBV5-1|11|NA|many|TRBJ2-1
CASSLMNEQFF
TGCGCCAGCAGCTTGATGAATGAGCAGTTCTTC
>TRBV5-1|16|TRBD1|NA|TRBJ1-1
CASSLYRGTGMTEAFF
TGCGCCAGCAGCTTGTACAGGGGTACGGGGATGACTGAAGCTTTCTTT
>TRBV4-3|15|TRBD2|NA|TRBJ2-1
CASSLTSGVYNEQFF
TGCGCCAGCAGCTTGACTAGCGGGGTGTACAATGAGCAGTTCTTC
>TRBV6-5|13|TRBD1|NA|TRBJ2-5
CASSRTGWETQYF
TGTGCCAGCAGCCGGACAGGTTGGGAGACCCAGTACTTC
>TRBV4-3|19|TRBD2|NA|TRBJ2-2
CASSQVATRLAGSTGELFF
TGCGCCAGCAGCCAAGTAGCAACCAGGCTAGCGGGATCCACCGGGGAGCTGTTTTTT
>TRBV19|14|TRBD2|medium-sized|TRBJ2-7
CASSGTSDSYEQYF
TGTGCCAGTAGCGGGACTAGCGACTCCTACGAGCAGTACTTC
>TRBV9|16|NA|NA|TRBJ2-3
CASSVEHRVGTDTQYF
TGTGCCAGCAGCGTAGAGCACAGGGTGGGCACAGATACGCAGTATTTT
>TRBV4-3|18|NA|NA|TRBJ1-2
CASSQDGGTAGFIYGYTF
TGCGCCAGCAGCCAAGATGGCGGGACCGCAGGATTCATTTATGGCTACACCTTC
>TRBV19|13|NA|once|TRBJ2-7
CASSIGTTYEQYF
TGTGCCAGTAGTATCGGCACAACCTACGAGCAGTACTTC
>TRBV27|14|TRBD2|NA|TRBJ2-7
CASSLAGGPYEQYF
TGTGCCAGCAGCTTAGCGGGAGGGCCTTACGAGCAGTACTTC
>TRBV6-5|14|TRBD1|NA|TRBJ2-1
CASRGQVSYNEQFF
TGTGCCAGCAGAGGACAGGTTTCCTACAATGAGCAGTTCTTC
>TRBV13|14|NA|NA|TRBJ2-7
CASSSPGNTYEQYF
TGTGCCAGCAGTTCACCCGGGAACACCTACGAGCAGTACTTC
>TRBV29-1|12|NA|NA|TRBJ2-2
CSAPWGTGELFF
TGCAGCGCCCCTTGGGGGACCGGGGAGCTGTTTTTT
>TRBV7-3|13|NA|NA|TRBJ1-1
CASKLGPSTEAFF
TGTGCCAGCAAATTAGGACCCTCCACTGAAGCTTTCTTT
>TRBV5-1|15|NA|NA|TRBJ2-7
CASSWEGTISYEQYF
TGCGCCAGCAGCTGGGAGGGGACAATCTCCTACGAGCAGTACTTC
>TRBV3-1/TRBV3-2|16|TRBD1|NA|TRBJ1-6
CASSLGGTGRNSPLHF
TGTGCCAGCAGCCTCGGGGGGACAGGGCGGAATTCACCCCTCCACTTT
>TRBV19|15|NA|NA|TRBJ1-1
CASTRLTDLNTEAFF
TGTGCCAGTACCCGGTTGACAGACTTGAACACTGAAGCTTTCTTT
>TRBV2|13|NA|once|TRBJ2-7
CASKIEQNYEQYF
TGTGCCAGCAAAATTGAACAGAACTACGAGCAGTACTTC
>TRBV24-1|16|TRBD2|NA|TRBJ2-3
CATSDPTGGRHETQYF
TGTGCCACCAGTGACCCCACGGGGGGGCGTCATGAAACGCAGTATTTT